These 3 T cell receptor beta chains were sequenced from one sample in a study of cytomegalovirus exposure and HLA in healthy donors. Assay: immunoSEQ multiplex PCR; the TCRdb copy retains only in-frame clones and omits some. The sample holds fewer than 140,000 clones, 88% seen once. What was sequenced was PBMCs. The receptors were sampled from a woman between 18 and 30 years old in good health and CMV-seropositive.

This sequence joins TRBV7-2 and TRBJ1-2; D is uncertain. Trimming stripped 7 bases from V and 10 bases from J, with 19 bases between. The length of the CDR3 is 13 residues. CDR1 and CDR2 from the germline V gene are SGHTA and FQGNSA. The CDR3 loop reads CASTKPSDGNYTF. The CDR3 coding sequence is TGTGCCAGCACCAAACCTAGCGACGGTAACTACACCTTC.

This clone was counted once. The chain carries TRBV27 and TRBJ1-6; 10 nucleotides align to TRBD1. This CDR3 is built from 15 residues. CDR1 and CDR2 from the germline V gene are MNHEY and SMNVEV (reference sequence). The ends lost 5 bases at V and 7 bases at J; junction bases unmatched: 5. CDR3: CASSHRDRGNSPLHF. Written as DNA, the CDR3 is TGTGCCAGCAGTCACCGGGACAGGGGAAATTCACCCCTCCACTTT.

V gene TRBV6-1 combines with J gene TRBJ1-2, with 8 bases aligning to TRBD1. The V segment lost 6 bases and the J segment 5 bases; nucleotides outside the gene matches: 8. The CDR3 extends over 14 amino acids. CDR1 is MNHNS and CDR2 is SASEGT in the germline V gene. The CDR3 DNA sequence: TGTGCCAGCAGGGGGACAGGATTCGGGTATGGCTACACCTTC. Residues: CASRGTGFGYGYTF.